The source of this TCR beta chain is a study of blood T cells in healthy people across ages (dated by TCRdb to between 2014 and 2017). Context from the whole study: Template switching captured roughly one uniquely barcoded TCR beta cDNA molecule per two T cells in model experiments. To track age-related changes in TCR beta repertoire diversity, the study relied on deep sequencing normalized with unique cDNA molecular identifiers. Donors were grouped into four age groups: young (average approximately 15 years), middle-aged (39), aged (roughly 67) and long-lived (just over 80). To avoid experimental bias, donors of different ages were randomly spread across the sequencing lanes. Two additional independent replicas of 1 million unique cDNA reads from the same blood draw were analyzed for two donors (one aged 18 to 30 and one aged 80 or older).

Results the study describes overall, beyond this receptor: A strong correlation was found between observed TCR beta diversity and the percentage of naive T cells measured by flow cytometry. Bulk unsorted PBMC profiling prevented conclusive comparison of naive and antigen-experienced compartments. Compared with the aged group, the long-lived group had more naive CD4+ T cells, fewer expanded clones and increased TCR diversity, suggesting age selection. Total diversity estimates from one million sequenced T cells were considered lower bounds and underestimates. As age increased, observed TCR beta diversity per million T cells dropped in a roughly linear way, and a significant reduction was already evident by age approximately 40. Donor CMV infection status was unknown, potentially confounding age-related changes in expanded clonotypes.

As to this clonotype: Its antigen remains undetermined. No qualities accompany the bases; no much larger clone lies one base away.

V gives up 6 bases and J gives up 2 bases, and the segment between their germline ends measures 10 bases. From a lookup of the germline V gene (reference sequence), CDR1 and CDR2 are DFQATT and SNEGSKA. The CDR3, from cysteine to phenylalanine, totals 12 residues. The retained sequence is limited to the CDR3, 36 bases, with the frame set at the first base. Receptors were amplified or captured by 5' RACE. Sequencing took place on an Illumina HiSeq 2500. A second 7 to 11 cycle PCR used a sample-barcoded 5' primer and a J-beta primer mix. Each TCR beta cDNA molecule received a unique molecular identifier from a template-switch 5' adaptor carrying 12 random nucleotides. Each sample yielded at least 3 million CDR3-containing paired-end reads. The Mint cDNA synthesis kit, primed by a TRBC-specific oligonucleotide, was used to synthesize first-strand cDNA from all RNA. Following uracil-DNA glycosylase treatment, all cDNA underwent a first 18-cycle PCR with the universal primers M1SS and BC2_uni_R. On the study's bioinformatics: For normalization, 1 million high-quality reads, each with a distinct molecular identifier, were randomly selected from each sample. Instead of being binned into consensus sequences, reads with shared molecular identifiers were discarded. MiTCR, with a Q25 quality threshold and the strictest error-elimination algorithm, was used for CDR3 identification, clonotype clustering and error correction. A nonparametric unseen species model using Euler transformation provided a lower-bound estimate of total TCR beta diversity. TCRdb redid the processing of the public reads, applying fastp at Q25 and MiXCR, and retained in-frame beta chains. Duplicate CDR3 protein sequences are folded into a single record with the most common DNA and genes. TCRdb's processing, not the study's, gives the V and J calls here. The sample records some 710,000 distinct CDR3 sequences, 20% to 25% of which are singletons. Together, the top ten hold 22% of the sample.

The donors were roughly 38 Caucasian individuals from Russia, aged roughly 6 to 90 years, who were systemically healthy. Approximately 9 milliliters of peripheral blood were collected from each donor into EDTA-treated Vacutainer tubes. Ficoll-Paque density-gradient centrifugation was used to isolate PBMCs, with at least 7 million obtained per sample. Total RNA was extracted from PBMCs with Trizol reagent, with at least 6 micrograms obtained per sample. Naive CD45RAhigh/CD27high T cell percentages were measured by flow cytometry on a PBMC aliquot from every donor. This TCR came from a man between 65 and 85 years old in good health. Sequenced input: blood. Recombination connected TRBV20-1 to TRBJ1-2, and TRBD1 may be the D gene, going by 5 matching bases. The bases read TGCAGTGCCCCGCGGGGGAACTATGGCTACACCTTC. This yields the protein CSAPRGNYGYTF.